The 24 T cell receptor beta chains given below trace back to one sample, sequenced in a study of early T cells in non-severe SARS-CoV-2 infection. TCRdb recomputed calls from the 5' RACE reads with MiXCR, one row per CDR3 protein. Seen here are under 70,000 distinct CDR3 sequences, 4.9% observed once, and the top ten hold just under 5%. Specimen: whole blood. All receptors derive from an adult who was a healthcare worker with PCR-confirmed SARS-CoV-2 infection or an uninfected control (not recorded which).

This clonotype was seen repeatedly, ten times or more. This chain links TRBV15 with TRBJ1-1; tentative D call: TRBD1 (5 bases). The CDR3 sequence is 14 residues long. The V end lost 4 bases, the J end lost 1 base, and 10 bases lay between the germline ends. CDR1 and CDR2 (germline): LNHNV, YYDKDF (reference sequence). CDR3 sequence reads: CATSIGAGNTEAFF. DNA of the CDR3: TGTGCCACCAGCATAGGGGCGGGGAACACTGAAGCTTTCTTT.

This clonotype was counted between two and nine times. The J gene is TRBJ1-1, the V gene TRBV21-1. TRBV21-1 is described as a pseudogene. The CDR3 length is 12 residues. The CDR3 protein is CASSIRALEAFF. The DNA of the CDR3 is TGTGCCAGCAGTATCCGGGCCCTCGAGGCTTTCTTT.

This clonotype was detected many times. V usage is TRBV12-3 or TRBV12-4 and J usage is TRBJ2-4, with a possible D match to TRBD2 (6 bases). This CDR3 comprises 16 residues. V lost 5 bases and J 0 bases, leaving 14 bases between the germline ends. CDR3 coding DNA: TGTGCCAGCAGTCCCGGGACTTCTCTAGCCAAAAACATTCAGTACTTC. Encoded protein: CASSPGTSLAKNIQYF.

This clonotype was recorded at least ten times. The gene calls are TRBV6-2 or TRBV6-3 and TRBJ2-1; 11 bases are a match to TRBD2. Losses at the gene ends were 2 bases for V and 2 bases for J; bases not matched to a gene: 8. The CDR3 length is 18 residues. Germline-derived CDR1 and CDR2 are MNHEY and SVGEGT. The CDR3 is CASSYPTSGRGPYNEQFF. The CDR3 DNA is TGTGCCAGCAGTTACCCCACTAGCGGGAGAGGCCCCTACAATGAGCAGTTCTTC.

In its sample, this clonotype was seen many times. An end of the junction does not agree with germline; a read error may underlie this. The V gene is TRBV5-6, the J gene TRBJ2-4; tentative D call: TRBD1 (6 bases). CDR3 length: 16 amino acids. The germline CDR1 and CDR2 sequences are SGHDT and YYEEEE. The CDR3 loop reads CASSLGERTVKNIQYF. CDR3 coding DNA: TGTGCCAGCAGTTTGGGGGAAAGGACAGTAAAAAACATTCAGTACTTC.

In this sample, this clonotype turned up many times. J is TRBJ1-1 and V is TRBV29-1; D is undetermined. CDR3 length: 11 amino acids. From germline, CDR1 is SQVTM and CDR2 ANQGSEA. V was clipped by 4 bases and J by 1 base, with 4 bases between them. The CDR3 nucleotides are TGCAGCGTTGTCCCGAACACTGAAGCTTTCTTT. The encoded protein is CSVVPNTEAFF.

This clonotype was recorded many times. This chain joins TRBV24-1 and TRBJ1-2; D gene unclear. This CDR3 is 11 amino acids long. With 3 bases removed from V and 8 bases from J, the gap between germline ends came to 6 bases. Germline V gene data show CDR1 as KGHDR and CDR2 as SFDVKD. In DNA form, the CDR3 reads TGTGCCACCAGTGATGAGTCCGGCTACACCTTC. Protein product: CATSDESGYTF.

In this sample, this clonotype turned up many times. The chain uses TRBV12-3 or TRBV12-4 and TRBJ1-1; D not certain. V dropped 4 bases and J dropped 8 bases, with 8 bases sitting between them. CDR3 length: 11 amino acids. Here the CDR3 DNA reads TGTGCCAGCAGTTCGACCGGGGAAGCTTTCTTT. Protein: CASSSTGEAFF.

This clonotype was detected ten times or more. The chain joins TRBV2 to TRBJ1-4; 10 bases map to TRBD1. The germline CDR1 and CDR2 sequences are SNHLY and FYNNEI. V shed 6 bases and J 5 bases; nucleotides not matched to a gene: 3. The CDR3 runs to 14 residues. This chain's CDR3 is CASSGDRGNEKLFF. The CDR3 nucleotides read TGTGCCAGCAGCGGGGACAGGGGAAATGAAAAACTGTTTTTT.

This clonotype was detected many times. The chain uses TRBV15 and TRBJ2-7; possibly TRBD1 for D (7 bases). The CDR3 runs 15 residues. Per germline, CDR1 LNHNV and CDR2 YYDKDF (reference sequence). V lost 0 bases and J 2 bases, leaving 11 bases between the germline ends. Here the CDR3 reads CATSRDRGTAYEQYF. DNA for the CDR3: TGTGCCACCAGCAGAGATCGGGGGACAGCCTACGAGCAGTACTTC.

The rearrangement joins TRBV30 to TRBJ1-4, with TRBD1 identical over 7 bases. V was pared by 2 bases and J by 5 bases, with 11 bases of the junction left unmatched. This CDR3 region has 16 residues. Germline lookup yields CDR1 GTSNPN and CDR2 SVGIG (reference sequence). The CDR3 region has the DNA TGTGCCTGGAGTTCGGGACAGCGGATTCAAAATGAAAAACTGTTTTTT. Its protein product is CAWSSGQRIQNEKLFF.

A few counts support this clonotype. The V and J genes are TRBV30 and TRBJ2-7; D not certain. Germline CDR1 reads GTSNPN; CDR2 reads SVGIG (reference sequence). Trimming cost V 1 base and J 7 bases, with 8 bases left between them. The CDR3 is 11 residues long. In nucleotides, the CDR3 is TGTGCCTGGAGTGCCTTGAGGGAGCAGTACTTC. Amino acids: CAWSALREQYF.

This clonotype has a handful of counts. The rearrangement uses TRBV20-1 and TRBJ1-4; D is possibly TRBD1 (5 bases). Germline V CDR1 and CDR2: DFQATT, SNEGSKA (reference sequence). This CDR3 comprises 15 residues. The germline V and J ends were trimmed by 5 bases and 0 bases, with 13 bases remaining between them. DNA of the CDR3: TGCAGTGCTTTTACAGGCTACGCAACTAATGAAAAACTGTTTTTT. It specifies CSAFTGYATNEKLFF.

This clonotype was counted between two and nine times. CDR3 DNA: TGTGCCAGCAGCTTGCGATATGAGCAGTTCTTC. Amino acid sequence: CASSLRYEQFF. The chain employs TRBV5-6 and TRBJ2-1; D ambiguous. CDR1 SGHDT and CDR2 YYEEEE come from the germline V gene. CDR3 size: 11 residues. Trimming pared 1 base from V and 8 bases from J, leaving 4 bases between.

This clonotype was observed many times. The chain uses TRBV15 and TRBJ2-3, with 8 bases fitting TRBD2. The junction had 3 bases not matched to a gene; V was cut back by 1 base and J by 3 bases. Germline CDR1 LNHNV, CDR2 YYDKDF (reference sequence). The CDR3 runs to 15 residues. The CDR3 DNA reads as TGTGCCACCAGCAGAGGTAGCGGGGAAACAGATACGCAGTATTTT. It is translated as CATSRGSGETDTQYF.

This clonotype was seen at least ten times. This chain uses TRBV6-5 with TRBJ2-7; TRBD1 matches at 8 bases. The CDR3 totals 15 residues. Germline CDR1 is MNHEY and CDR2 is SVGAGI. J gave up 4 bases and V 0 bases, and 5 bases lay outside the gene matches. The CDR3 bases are TGTGCCAGCAGTTACTCCCGACAGGGGAGGTACGAGCAGTACTTC. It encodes CASSYSRQGRYEQYF.

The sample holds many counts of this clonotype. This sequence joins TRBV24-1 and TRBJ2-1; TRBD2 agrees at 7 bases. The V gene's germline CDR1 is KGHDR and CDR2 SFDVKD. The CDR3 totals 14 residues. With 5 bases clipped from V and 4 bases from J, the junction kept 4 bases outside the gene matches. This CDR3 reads CATSGGTIYNEQFF. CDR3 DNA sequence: TGTGCCACCAGTGGGGGGACTATTTACAATGAGCAGTTCTTC.

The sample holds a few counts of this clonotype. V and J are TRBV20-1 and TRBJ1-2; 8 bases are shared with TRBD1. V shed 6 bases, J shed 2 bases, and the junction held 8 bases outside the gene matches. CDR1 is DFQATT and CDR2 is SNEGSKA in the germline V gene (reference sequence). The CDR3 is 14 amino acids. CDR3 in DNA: TGCAGTGCACGAAAGGGGACAGGCAACTATGGCTACACCTTC. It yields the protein CSARKGTGNYGYTF.

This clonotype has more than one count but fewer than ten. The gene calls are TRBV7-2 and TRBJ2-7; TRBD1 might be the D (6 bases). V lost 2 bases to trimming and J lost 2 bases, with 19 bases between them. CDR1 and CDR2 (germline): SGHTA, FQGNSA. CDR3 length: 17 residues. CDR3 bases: TGTGCCAGCAGCTTAAGGTGGTCCCCACAGGGTACCTACGAGCAGTACTTC. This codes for CASSLRWSPQGTYEQYF.

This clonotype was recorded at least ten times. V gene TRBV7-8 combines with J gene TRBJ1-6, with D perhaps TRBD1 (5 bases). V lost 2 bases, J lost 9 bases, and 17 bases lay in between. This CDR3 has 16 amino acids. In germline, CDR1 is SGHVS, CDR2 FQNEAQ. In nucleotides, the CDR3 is TGTGCCAGCAGCTTAAATGTCGGGGCAGCTGTTTCACCCCTCCACTTT. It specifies CASSLNVGAAVSPLHF.

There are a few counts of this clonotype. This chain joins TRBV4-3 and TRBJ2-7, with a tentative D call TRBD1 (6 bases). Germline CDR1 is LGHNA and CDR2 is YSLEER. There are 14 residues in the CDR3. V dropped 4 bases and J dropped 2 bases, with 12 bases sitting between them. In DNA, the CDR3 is TGCGCCAGCAGCCCCAGACCAGGGGCCTACGAGCAGTACTTC. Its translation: CASSPRPGAYEQYF.

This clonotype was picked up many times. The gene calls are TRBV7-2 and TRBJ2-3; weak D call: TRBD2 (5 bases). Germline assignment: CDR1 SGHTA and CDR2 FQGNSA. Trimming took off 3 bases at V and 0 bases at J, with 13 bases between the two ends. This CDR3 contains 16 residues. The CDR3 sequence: CASSFHLAESTDTQYF. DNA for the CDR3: TGTGCCAGCAGCTTCCACCTAGCAGAAAGCACAGATACGCAGTATTTT.

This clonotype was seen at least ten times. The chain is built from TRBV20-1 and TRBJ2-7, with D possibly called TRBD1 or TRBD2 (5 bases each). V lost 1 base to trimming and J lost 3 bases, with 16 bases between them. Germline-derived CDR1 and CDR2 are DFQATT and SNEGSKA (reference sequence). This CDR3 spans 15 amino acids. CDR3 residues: CSARVPGRINYEQYF. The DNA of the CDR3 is TGCAGTGCTAGAGTTCCGGGACGTATAAACTACGAGCAGTACTTC.

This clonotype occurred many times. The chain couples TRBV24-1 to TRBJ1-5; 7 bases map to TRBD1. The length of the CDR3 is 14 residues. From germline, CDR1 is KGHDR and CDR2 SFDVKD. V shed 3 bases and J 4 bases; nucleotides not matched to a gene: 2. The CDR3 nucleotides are TGTGCCACCAGTGATCTGGACAGGAATCAGCCCCAGCATTTT. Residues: CATSDLDRNQPQHF.